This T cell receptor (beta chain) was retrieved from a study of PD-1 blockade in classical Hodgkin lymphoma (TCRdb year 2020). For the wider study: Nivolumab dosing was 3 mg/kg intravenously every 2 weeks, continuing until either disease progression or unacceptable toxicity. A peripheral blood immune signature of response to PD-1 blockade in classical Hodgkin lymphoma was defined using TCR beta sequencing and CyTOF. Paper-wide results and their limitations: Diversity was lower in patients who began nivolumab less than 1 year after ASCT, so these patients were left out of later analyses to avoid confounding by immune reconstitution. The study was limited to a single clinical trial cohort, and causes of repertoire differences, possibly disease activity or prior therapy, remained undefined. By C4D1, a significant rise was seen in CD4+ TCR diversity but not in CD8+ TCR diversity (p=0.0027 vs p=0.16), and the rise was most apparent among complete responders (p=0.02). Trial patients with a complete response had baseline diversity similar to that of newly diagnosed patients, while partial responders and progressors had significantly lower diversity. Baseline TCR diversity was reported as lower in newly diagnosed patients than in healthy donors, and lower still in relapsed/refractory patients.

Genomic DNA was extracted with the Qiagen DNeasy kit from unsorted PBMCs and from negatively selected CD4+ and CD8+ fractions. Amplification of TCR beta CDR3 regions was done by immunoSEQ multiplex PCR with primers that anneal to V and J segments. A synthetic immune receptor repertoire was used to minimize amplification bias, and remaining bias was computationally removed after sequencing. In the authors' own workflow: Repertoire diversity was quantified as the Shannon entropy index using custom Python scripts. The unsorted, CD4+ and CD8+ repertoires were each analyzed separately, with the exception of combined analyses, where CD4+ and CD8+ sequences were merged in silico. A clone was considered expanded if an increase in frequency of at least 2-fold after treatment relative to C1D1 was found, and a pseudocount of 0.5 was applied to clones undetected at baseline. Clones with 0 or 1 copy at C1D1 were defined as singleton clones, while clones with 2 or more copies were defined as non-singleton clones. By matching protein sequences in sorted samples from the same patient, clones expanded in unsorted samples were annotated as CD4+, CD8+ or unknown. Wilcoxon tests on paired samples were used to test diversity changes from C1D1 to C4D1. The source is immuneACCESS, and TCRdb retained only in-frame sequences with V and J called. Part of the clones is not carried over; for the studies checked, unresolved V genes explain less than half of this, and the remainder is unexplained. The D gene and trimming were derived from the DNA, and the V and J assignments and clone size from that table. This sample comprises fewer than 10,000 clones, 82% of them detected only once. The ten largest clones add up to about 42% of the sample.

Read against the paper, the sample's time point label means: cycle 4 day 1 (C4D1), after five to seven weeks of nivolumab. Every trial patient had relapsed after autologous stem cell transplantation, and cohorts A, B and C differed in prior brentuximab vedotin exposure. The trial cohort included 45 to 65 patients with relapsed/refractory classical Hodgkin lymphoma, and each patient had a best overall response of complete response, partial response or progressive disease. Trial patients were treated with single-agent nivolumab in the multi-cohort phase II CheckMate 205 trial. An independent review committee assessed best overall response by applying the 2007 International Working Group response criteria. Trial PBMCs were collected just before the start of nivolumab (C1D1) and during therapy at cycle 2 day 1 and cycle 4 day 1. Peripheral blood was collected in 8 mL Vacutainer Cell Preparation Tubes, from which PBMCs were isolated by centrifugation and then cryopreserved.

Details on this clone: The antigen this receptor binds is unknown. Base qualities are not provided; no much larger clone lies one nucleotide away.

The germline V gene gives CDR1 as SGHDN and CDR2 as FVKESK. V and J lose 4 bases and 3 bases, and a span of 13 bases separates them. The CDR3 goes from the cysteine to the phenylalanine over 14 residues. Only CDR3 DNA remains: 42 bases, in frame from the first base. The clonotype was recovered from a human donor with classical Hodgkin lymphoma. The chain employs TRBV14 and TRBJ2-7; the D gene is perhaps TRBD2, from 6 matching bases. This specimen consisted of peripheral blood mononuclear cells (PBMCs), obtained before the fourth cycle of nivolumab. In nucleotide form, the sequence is TGTGCCAGCAGCCCCGGGACTGGTTTCTACGAGCAGTACTTC. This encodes CASSPGTGFYEQYF.